This TCR beta chain was sequenced for a study of T cell repertoires in cytomegalovirus infection. TCRdb ran MiXCR on the reads and lists one entry per CDR3 protein. The data show roughly 800,000 distinct CDR3 sequences, approximately 32% seen once. CDR3 length: 15 amino acids. The germline V gene has CDR1 SGDLS and CDR2 YYNGEE. Unmatched junction bases numbered 9, after V lost 5 bases and J lost 2 bases. This clonotype has a handful of counts. Its antigen is undetermined. J is TRBJ2-5 and V is TRBV9; 7 positions match TRBD2. The sequence was obtained from a human donor in good health (CMV status not recorded). Some clones in this sample may be carry-over from other donors' samples. Sequenced material: cultured CD8+ T cells from PBMCs, taken from culture after CMV antigen stimulation. The DNA of the CDR3 is TGTGCCAGCAGTGAGACTAGCACCCTTCAAGAGACCCAGTACTTC. Its protein product is CASSETSTLQETQYF.